The 4 T cell receptor beta chains presented below share a single source sample, sequenced in a study of technical replicates of blood from a handful of donors. Repertoires were generated with immunoSEQ multiplex PCR, while TCRdb's copy carries only in-frame clones and drops some. The profile shows under 80,000 clones, roughly 97% of them singletons. Specimen: T cells isolated from PBMCs. The source is a human donor in good health.

The V and J genes are TRBV15 and TRBJ2-5; 10 bases align to TRBD2. V was pared by 0 bases and J by 5 bases, with 6 bases of the junction left unmatched. Germline values: CDR1 LNHNV, CDR2 YYDKDF (reference sequence). There are 16 residues in the CDR3. The CDR3 DNA follows: TGTGCCACCAGCAGAGATGCGGGAGCGGGGGGGGAGACCCAGTACTTC. This sequence encodes CATSRDAGAGGETQYF.

The rearrangement uses TRBV5-4 and TRBJ1-2; 12 bases align to TRBD1. CDR3 size: 14 residues. From germline, CDR1 is SGHNT and CDR2 YYREEE (reference sequence). V was pared by 7 bases and J by 3 bases, with 4 bases of the junction left unmatched. CDR3 nucleotide sequence: TGTGCCAGCCAGGGACAGGGGGCATACTATGGCTACACCTTC. It is translated as CASQGQGAYYGYTF.

This clone is a singleton in its sample. The rearrangement links TRBV15 to TRBJ1-5; TRBD1 aligns across 7 bases. Germline CDR1 LNHNV, CDR2 YYDKDF (reference sequence). The CDR3 is 16 amino acids. The V segment lost 0 bases and the J segment 3 bases; nucleotides outside the gene matches: 5. In nucleotides, the CDR3 is TGTGCCACCAGCAGAGATCTAGGGGGCTACAATCAGCCCCAGCATTTT. Translation gives CATSRDLGGYNQPQHF.

The V and J genes are TRBV7-9 and TRBJ2-2; possible D gene TRBD2, 6 bases. This CDR3 region has 14 residues. V was pared by 5 bases and J by 5 bases, with 12 bases between. Germline values: CDR1 SEHNR, CDR2 FQNEAQ (reference sequence). CDR3 coding DNA: TGTGCCAGCAGCCGACTCGGAGGGACCGGGGAGCTGTTTTTT. Its translation is CASSRLGGTGELFF.